This T cell receptor beta chain was documented in a study of blood T cell repertoires in COVID-19. Study-level background: Researchers got acute and convalescent COVID-19 samples from the United States, Italy and Spain. PBMCs, B-cell-depleted T cells, or T cells provided the cDNA or gDNA that made up the material.

Germline V gene sequence: CDR1 MNHEY, CDR2 SMNVEV (reference sequence). Trimming took 5 bases from V and 0 from J, leaving 14 bases between them. The CDR3 runs to 15 residues. Per the study methods: Reference gene primers were amplified, and this amplification served to estimate nucleated cell counts. This table comes from immunoSEQ multiplex PCR, and its TCRdb copy is limited to in-frame clones, with some not included. That table supplies the V and J calls and clone size; D and trimming were determined from the DNA. Seen here are some 90,000 clones, about 93% observed once, and the top ten hold 3.5% to 4%.

The chain is built from TRBV27 and TRBJ2-7; weak D call: TRBD2 (7 bases). The material sequenced was peripheral blood. The clonotype originates from a woman aged 50 to 65 in a cohort sampled during active COVID-19. The CDR3 DNA is TGTGCCAGCAGTCCTGAGGGGGGGCCCTCCTACGAGCAGTACTTC. This translates into CASSPEGGPSYEQYF.